The 25 T cell receptor beta chains below all came from one sample that was sequenced in a study of CD8+CD57+ T cells in acquired aplastic anemia. CD8+CD57+ cell expansion, shown by flow cytometry, had occurred in the patients selected for sequencing. Genomic DNA, serving as template, underwent TCR beta VDJ and CDR3 profiling. Using its own MiXCR run on the reads, TCRdb lists one record per CDR3 protein. The sample has fewer than 250,000 distinct CDR3 sequences, around 50% seen once. The specimen sequenced was sorted CD4+, CD8+, or CD8+CD57+ T cells (not recorded which) from PBMCs. All receptors derive from a human donor with aplastic anemia.

This clonotype came up many times. The chain has TRBV7-8 and TRBJ1-6; TRBD1 matches at 7 bases. V was clipped by 6 bases and J by 7 bases; unmatched bases: 6. There are 14 residues in the CDR3. Germline V lookup: CDR1 SGHVS, CDR2 FQNEAQ. The CDR3 here is CASSIRDSNSPLHF. For the CDR3, the DNA is TGTGCCAGCAGTATCCGGGACAGCAATTCACCCCTCCACTTT. Full variable domain (outside the CDR3, taken from reference TRBV7-8 and TRBJ1-6): GAGVSQSPRYKVAKRGQDVALRCDPISGHVSLFWYQQALGQGPEFLTYFQNEAQLDKSGLPSDRFFAERPEGSVSTLKIQRTQQEDSAVYLCASSIRDSNSPLHFGNGTRLTVT.

This clonotype came up a few times. The rearrangement joins TRBV19 to TRBJ1-1, with TRBD1 matching 7 bases. V trimming: 10 bases; J trimming: 0 bases; junction bases outside the gene matches: 5. Germline lookup yields CDR1 LNHDA and CDR2 SQIVND (reference sequence). The CDR3 extends over 13 amino acids. The CDR3 nucleotides read TGTGCCACCGCGGGACAGTTGAACACTGAAGCTTTCTTT. Translating gives CATAGQLNTEAFF.

As regards this clonotype: A read error may be the cause here, since a much bigger clone is one base away. The gene calls are TRBV7-3 and TRBJ2-3; the match to TRBD1 covers 7 bases. The germline V gene has CDR1 SGHTA and CDR2 FQGTGA. This CDR3 has 12 residues. The CDR3 DNA reads as TGTGCCAGCAGCTCGCAGGGGGATACGCAGTGTTTT. This gives the protein CASSSQGDTQCF.

The CDR3 bases are TGCAGCGCTAAACAGGGGGGGGAAGAGCAGTACTTC. Encoded protein: CSAKQGGEEQYF. The chain couples TRBV29-1 to TRBJ2-7, with a weak D call TRBD1 (8 bases). CDR1 and CDR2 from the germline V gene are SQVTM and ANQGSEA. The CDR3 spans 12 residues. V was cut by 7 bases and J by 7 bases, with 17 bases left in between.

This clonotype was found many times. CDR3 sequence: CASSSTGLGDTEAFF. The CDR3 DNA reads TGTGCCAGCAGCTCGACAGGGTTAGGGGACACTGAAGCTTTCTTT. The chain joins TRBV7-6 to TRBJ1-1; TRBD1 aligns across 7 bases. CDR1 is SGHVS, CDR2 FNYEAQ, per germline. The CDR3 contains 15 residues. Losses at the gene ends were 4 bases for V and 3 bases for J; bases not matched to a gene: 8.

This clonotype was observed a single time. The chain couples TRBV20-1 to TRBJ1-2; no clear D. Trimming cost V 1 base and J 3 bases, with 12 bases left between them. There are 14 residues in the CDR3. Per the germline V gene, CDR1 is DFQATT and CDR2 is SNEGSKA (reference sequence). The chain's CDR3 is CSARGPIVDYGYTF. DNA for the CDR3: TGCAGTGCTAGAGGACCCATCGTGGACTATGGCTACACCTTC.

V is TRBV20-1 and J is TRBJ1-6; 7 bases match TRBD1. The CDR3 consists of 16 residues. CDR1 is DFQATT, CDR2 SNEGSKA, per germline (reference sequence). Trimming at V came to 6 bases and at J to 6 bases, leaving 14 bases not matched to a gene. The CDR3 is CSADDRDGYINSPLHF. DNA of the CDR3: TGCAGTGCGGACGACAGGGATGGGTATATTAATTCACCCCTCCACTTT.

The V gene is TRBV20-1, the J gene TRBJ2-2; possibly TRBD2 for D (6 bases). The ends were cut back, 6 bases at V and 2 bases at J, with 19 bases in the middle. The CDR3 is 16 residues long. Germline V gene data show CDR1 as DFQATT and CDR2 as SNEGSKA (reference sequence). The CDR3 sequence: CSATLGLPENTGELFF. The CDR3 DNA follows: TGCAGTGCCACCCTCGGACTACCCGAAAACACCGGGGAGCTGTTTTTT.

This clonotype was found a few times. A much larger clone differs from this one at a single base, so this may be a read error. The chain links TRBV10-3 to TRBJ2-5, with D possibly matching TRBD1 (7 bases). Germline-derived CDR1 and CDR2 are ENHRY and SYGVKD. This CDR3 has 14 amino acids. CDR3 bases: TGTGCCATCAGCGGACAGGAGGGGGGAGAGACCCGGTACTTC. Its translation is CAISGQEGGETRYF.

On this clonotype itself: The junction shows a germline mismatch at one end, possibly a read error. The V and J genes are TRBV10-3 and TRBJ1-2, with no clear D. Germline CDR1 reads ENHRY; CDR2 reads SYGVKD. This CDR3 region has 15 residues. The DNA of the CDR3 is TGTGCCATCAGTGGGGGAGGCAGAACTAACTATGGCTACGCCTTC. Its protein is CAISGGGRTNYGYAF.

Only one count was recorded for this clonotype. This sequence joins TRBV20-1 and TRBJ2-2, with 9 bases fitting TRBD2. Germline V gene lookup returns CDR1 DFQATT and CDR2 SNEGSKA (reference sequence). The CDR3 has 18 amino acids. The V and J ends lost 0 bases and 0 bases, in that order; junction bases with no gene match: 8. The CDR3 spells CSARESTSGSANTGELFF. CDR3 coding DNA: TGCAGTGCTAGAGAATCAACTAGCGGGTCAGCGAACACCGGGGAGCTGTTTTTT.

This clonotype was found many times. This sequence joins TRBV29-1 and TRBJ2-3, with D possibly matching TRBD2 (5 bases). V shed 7 bases and J shed 2 bases, with 16 bases lying between them. The CDR3 is made up of 14 amino acids. Germline lookup yields CDR1 SQVTM and CDR2 ANQGSEA. The CDR3 region has the DNA TGCAGCGGGGTGTCAAGCGGTTACACAGATACGCAGTATTTT. Translation gives CSGVSSGYTDTQYF.

Regarding this clonotype: This may stem from a read error, because a much larger clone lies one nucleotide away. Lacking the conserved final phenylalanine or tryptophan, this CDR3 likely reflects a read error. The chain couples TRBV5-1 to TRBJ2-2; weak D call: TRBD1 (5 bases). Germline CDR1 and CDR2: SGHRS and YFSETQ. V lost 4 bases and J 2 bases, leaving 15 bases between the germline ends. The CDR3 totals 16 residues. The CDR3 is CASSQRGFPNTGELFL. In DNA form, the CDR3 reads TGCGCCAGCAGCCAAAGGGGTTTCCCCAACACCGGGGAGCTGTTTCTT.

This clonotype came up once. The CDR3 sequence is CASRYGLGTEAFF. The CDR3 DNA is TGCGCCAGCAGATATGGCCTTGGCACTGAAGCTTTCTTT. The chain is built from TRBV5-1 and TRBJ1-1; unclear D gene. The CDR3 consists of 13 residues. Germline V lookup: CDR1 SGHRS, CDR2 YFSETQ. V gave up 5 bases and J gave up 4 bases, with 12 bases separating them. The full variable domain, completed using reference TRBV5-1 and TRBJ1-1, is KAGVTQTPRYLIKTRGQQVTLSCSPISGHRSVSWYQQTPGQGLQFLFEYFSETQRNKGNFPGRFSGRQFSNSRSEMNVSTLELGDSALYLCASRYGLGTEAFFGQGTRLTVV.

The chain joins TRBV20-1 to TRBJ1-3, with D perhaps TRBD1 (6 bases). Trimming took off 7 bases at V and 1 base at J, with 11 bases between the two ends. CDR3 length: 13 amino acids. Germline loops: CDR1 DFQATT, CDR2 SNEGSKA (reference sequence). DNA for the CDR3: TGCAGTGGTAAGACAGGATCTGGAAACACCATATATTTT. Its protein is CSGKTGSGNTIYF.

This chain links TRBV2 with TRBJ1-6; TRBD1 aligns across 9 bases. The CDR3 is 16 residues long. Germline CDR1 SNHLY, CDR2 FYNNEI. V shed 4 bases, J shed 4 bases, and the junction held 5 bases outside the gene matches. The CDR3 reads CASSAQGAEYNSPLHF. The CDR3 DNA follows: TGTGCCAGCAGTGCACAGGGGGCCGAGTATAATTCACCCCTCCACTTT.

This clonotype came up a few times. J is TRBJ2-7 and V is TRBV15; the D gene is possibly TRBD2 (5 bases). Germline V gene lookup returns CDR1 LNHNV and CDR2 YYDKDF (reference sequence). V dropped 0 bases and J dropped 5 bases, with 8 bases sitting between them. The CDR3 runs 13 residues. In DNA form, the CDR3 reads TGTGCCACCAGCAGAGATGAGGGAAACGAGCAGTACTTC. Translation: CATSRDEGNEQYF.

The table lists this clonotype with many counts. The genes are TRBV7-3 and TRBJ2-2; TRBD2 matches at 8 bases. The V gene end was trimmed by 5 bases and the J gene end by 1 base; junction bases not matched to a gene: 3. From germline, CDR1 is SGHTA and CDR2 FQGTGA. This CDR3 has 15 amino acids. The CDR3 nucleotides are TGTGCCAGCAGCACCAGCGGGGGGAACACCGGGGAGCTGTTTTTT. Protein product: CASSTSGGNTGELFF.

This clonotype was detected only a few times. This chain uses TRBV7-2 with TRBJ2-3; maybe TRBD2 (7 bases). The CDR3 extends over 15 amino acids. Germline CDR1 SGHTA, CDR2 FQGNSA. Trimming stripped 0 bases from V and 8 bases from J, with 15 bases between. The CDR3 DNA sequence: TGTGCCAGCAGCTTAGCGGGGGGGGGGGCAGGTACGCAGTATTTT. It specifies CASSLAGGGAGTQYF.

This clonotype has just one count. The chain combines TRBV7-9 with TRBJ2-3; D remains ambiguous. CDR1 and CDR2 (germline): SEHNR, FQNEAQ (reference sequence). CDR3 size: 18 residues. The V end was cut by 1 base, the J end by 2 bases, with 19 bases between. The CDR3 nucleotides are TGTGCCAGCAGCTTAGGTGTCTTTTACTTGGAATACACAGATACGCAGTATTTT. It is translated as CASSLGVFYLEYTDTQYF.

The chain links TRBV6-5 to TRBJ1-1; no clear D. This CDR3 has 12 residues. V lost 5 bases and J 10 bases, leaving 14 bases between the germline ends. Germline CDR1 is MNHEY and CDR2 is SVGAGI. CDR3 protein: CASSSTGLGAFF. In DNA, the CDR3 is TGTGCCAGCAGTAGCACCGGGCTGGGAGCTTTCTTT.

This clonotype was found many times. V usage is TRBV5-1 and J usage is TRBJ2-3, with 11 bases identical to TRBD2. This CDR3 has 17 amino acids. Germline trimming cut 3 bases from V and 2 bases from J; bases unmatched to any gene: 8. Germline CDR1 is SGHRS and CDR2 is YFSETQ. The CDR3 here is CASSSRPSGGSTDTQYF. In DNA, the CDR3 is TGCGCCAGCAGCTCTCGACCTAGCGGGGGGTCCACAGATACGCAGTATTTT. The whole variable domain, remainder taken from reference TRBV5-1 and TRBJ2-3, is KAGVTQTPRYLIKTRGQQVTLSCSPISGHRSVSWYQQTPGQGLQFLFEYFSETQRNKGNFPGRFSGRQFSNSRSEMNVSTLELGDSALYLCASSSRPSGGSTDTQYFGPGTRLTVL.

In its sample, this clonotype was seen many times. The chain uses TRBV4-1 and TRBJ1-5; D remains unclear. V lost 4 bases and J lost 7, with 14 bases in between. CDR1 is MGHRA, CDR2 YSYEKL, per germline. This CDR3 contains 14 residues. The CDR3 nucleotides read TGCGCCAGCAGCCCCGGGCCCTTTACACAGCCCCAGCATTTT. It is translated as CASSPGPFTQPQHF.

The V call is TRBV7-9, the J call TRBJ2-1; D is unclear. Germline V gene sequence: CDR1 SEHNR, CDR2 FQNEAQ (reference sequence). The CDR3 spans 14 residues. The V end was cut by 3 bases, the J end by 1 base, with 7 bases between. CDR3 nucleotides: TGTGCCAGCAGCTTGGGCGTTTCCTACAATGAGCAGTTCTTC. Amino acid sequence: CASSLGVSYNEQFF.

This clonotype was recorded at least ten times. The chain joins TRBV2 to TRBJ1-2; TRBD1 aligns across 10 bases. The germline CDR1 and CDR2 sequences are SNHLY and FYNNEI. The CDR3 runs 15 residues. The V gene end was trimmed by 5 bases and the J gene end by 6 bases; junction bases not matched to a gene: 9. Written as DNA, the CDR3 is TGTGCCAGCAGTCGGGACAGGGGAACGAGCGATGGCTACACCTTC. Translated: CASSRDRGTSDGYTF.